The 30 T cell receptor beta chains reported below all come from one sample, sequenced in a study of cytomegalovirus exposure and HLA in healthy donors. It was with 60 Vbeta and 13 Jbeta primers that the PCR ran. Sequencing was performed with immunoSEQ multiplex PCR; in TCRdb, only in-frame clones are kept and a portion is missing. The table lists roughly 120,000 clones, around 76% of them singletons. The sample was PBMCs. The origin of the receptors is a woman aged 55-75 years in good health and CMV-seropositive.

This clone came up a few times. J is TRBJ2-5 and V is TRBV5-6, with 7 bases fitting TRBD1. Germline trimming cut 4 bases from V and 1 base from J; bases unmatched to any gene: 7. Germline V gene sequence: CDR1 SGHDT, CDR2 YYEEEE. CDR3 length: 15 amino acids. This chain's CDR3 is CASSKRTGAQETQYF. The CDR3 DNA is TGTGCCAGCAGCAAACGCACAGGGGCCCAAGAGACCCAGTACTTC.

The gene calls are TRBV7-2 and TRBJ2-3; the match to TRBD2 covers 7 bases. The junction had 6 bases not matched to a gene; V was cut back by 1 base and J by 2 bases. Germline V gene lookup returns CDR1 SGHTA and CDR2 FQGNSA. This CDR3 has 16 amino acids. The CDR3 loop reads CASSLVAGENTDTQYF. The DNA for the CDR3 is TGTGCCAGCAGCTTAGTTGCGGGGGAAAACACAGATACGCAGTATTTT. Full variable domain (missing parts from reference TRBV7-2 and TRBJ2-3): GAGVSQSPSNKVTEKGKDVELRCDPISGHTALYWYRQSLGQGLEFLIYFQGNSAPDKSGLPSDRFSAERTGGSVSTLTIQRTQQEDSAVYLCASSLVAGENTDTQYFGPGTRLTVL.

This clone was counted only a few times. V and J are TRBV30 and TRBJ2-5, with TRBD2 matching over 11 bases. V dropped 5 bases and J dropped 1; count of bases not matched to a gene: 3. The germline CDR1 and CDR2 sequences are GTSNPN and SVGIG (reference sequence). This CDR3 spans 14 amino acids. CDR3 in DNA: TGTGCCTGGGGGACTAGCGGCCGCCAAGAGACCCAGTACTTC. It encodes CAWGTSGRQETQYF. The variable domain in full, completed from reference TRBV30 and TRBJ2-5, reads SQTIHQWPATLVQPVGSPLSLECTVEGTSNPNLYWYRQAAGRGLQLLFYSVGIGQISSEVPQNLSASRPQDRQFILSSKKLLLSDSGFYLCAWGTSGRQETQYFGPGTRLLVL.

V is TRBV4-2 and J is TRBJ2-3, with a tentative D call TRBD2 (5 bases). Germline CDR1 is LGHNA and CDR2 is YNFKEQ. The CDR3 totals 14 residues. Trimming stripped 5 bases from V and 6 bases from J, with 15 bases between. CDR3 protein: CASSVGVTGDTQYF. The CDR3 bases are TGTGCCAGCAGCGTCGGGGTAACGGGGGATACGCAGTATTTT.

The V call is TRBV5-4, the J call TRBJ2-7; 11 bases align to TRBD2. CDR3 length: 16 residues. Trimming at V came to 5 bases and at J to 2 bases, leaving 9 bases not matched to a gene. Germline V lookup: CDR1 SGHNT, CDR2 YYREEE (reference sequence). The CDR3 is CASSRGTSGAPYEQYF. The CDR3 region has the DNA TGTGCCAGCAGTCGTGGGACTAGCGGAGCACCCTACGAGCAGTACTTC.

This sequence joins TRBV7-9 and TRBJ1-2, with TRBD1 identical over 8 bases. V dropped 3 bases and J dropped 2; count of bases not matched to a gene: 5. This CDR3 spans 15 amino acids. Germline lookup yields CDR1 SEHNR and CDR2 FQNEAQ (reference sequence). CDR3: CASSFVGQGNYGYTF. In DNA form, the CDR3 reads TGTGCCAGCAGCTTCGTCGGACAGGGAAACTATGGCTACACCTTC.

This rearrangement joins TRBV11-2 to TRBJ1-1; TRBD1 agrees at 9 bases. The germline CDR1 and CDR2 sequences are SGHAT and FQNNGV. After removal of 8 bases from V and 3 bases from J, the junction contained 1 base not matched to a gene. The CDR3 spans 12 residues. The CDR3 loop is CASRDRDTEAFF. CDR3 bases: TGTGCCAGCCGGGACAGGGACACTGAAGCTTTCTTT.

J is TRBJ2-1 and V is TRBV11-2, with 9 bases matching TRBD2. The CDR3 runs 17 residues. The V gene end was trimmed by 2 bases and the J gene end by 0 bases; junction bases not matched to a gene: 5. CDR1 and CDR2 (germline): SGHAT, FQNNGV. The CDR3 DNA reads TGTGCCAGCAGCTTACTAGCGGGAATACCCTCCTACAATGAGCAGTTCTTC. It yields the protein CASSLLAGIPSYNEQFF.

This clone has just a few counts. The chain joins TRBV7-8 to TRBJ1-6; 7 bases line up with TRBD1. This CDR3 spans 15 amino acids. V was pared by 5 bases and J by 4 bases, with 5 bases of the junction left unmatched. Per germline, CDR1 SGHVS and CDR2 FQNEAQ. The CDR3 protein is CASSQKTGYNSPLHF. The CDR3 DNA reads TGTGCCAGCAGCCAAAAGACAGGGTATAATTCACCCCTCCACTTT.

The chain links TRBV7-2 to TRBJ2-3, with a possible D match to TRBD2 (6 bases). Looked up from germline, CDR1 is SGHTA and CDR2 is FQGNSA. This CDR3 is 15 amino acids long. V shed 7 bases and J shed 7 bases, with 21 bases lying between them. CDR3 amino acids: CASNKQGPGVHTQYF. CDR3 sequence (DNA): TGTGCCAGCAACAAGCAGGGCCCGGGGGTCCATACGCAGTATTTT.

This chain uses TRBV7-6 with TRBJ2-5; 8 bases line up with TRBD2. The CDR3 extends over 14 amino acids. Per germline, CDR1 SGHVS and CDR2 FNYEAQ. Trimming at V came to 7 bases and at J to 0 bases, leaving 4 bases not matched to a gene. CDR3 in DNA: TGTGCCAGCACCTCGGGGGGGTACCAAGAGACCCAGTACTTC. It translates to CASTSGGYQETQYF.

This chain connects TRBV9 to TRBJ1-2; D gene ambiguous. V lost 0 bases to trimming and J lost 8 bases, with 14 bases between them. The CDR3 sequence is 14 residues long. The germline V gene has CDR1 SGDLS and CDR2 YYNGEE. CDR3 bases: TGTGCCAGCAGCGTAGAATCGGGGTCCGGAGGCTACACCTTC. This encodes CASSVESGSGGYTF.

DNA of the CDR3: TGTGCCAGCAGTGGACTAGCGGGGGGCAACCAAGAGACCCAGTACTTC. It is translated as CASSGLAGGNQETQYF. The rearrangement uses TRBV27 and TRBJ2-5; 14 nucleotides align to TRBD2. Germline assignment: CDR1 MNHEY and CDR2 SMNVEV (reference sequence). The trim removed 5 bases at V and 0 bases at J, leaving 2 bases unmatched. This CDR3 contains 16 residues.

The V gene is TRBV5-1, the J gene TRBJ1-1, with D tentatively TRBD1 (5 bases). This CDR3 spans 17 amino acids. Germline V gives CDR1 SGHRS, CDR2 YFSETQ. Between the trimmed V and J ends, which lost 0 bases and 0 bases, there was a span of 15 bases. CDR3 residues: CASSLGQGFAMNTEAFF. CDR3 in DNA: TGCGCCAGCAGCTTGGGGCAGGGATTCGCCATGAACACTGAAGCTTTCTTT.

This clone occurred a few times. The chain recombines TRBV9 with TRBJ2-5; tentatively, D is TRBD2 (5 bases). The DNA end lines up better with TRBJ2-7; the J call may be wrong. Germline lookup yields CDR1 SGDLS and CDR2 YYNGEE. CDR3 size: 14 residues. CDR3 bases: TGTGCCAGCAGCGTAGGGCTAGCTCAATACGAGCAGTACTTC. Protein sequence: CASSVGLAQYEQYF.

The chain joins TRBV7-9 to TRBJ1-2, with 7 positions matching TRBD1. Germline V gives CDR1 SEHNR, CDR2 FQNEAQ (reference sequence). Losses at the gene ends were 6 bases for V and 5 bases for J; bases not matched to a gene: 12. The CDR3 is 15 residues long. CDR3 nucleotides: TGTGCCAGCAGTGGGACCAGGGGGAGTGTTTATGGCTACACCTTC. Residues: CASSGTRGSVYGYTF.

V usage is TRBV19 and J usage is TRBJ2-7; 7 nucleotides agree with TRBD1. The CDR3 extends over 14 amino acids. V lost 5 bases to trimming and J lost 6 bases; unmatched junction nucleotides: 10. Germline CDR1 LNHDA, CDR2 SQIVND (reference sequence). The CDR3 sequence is CASSFLGTGVEQYF. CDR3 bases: TGTGCCAGTAGTTTCCTCGGTACAGGGGTCGAGCAGTACTTC. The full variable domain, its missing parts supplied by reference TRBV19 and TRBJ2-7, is DGGITQSPKYLFRKEGQNVTLSCEQNLNHDAMYWYRQDPGQGLRLIYYSQIVNDFQKGDIAEGYSVSREKKESFPLTVTSAQKNPTAFYLCASSFLGTGVEQYFGPGTRLTVT.

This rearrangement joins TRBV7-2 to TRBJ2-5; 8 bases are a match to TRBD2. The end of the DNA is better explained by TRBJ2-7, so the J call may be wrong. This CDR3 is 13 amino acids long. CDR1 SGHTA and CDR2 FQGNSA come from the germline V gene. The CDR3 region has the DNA TGTGCCAGCAGCTCGGGACTAGTGGGCGAGCAGTACTTC. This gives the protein CASSSGLVGEQYF.

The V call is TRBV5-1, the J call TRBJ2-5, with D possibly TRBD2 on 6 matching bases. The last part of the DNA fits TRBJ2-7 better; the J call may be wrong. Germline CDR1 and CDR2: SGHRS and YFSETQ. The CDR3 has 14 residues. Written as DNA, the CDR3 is TGCGCCAGCAGCTCCCAAGCGGGTTCCTACGAGCAGTACTTC. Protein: CASSSQAGSYEQYF.

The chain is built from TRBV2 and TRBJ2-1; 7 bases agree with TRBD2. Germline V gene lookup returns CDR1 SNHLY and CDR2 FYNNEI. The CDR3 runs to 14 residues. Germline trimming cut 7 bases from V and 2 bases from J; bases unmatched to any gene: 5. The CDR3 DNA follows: TGTGCCAGCACCCCTAGCGGTACCTACAATGAGCAGTTCTTC. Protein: CASTPSGTYNEQFF.

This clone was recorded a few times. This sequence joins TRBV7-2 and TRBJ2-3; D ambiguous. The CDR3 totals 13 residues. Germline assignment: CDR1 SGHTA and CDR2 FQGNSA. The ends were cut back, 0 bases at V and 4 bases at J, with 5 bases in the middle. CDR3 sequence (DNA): TGTGCCAGCAGCTTAGCCGGAGCAGATACGCAGTATTTT. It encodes CASSLAGADTQYF.

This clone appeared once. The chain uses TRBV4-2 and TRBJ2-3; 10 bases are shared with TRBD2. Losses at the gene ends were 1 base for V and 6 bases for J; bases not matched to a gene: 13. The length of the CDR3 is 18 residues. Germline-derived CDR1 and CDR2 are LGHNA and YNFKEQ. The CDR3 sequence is CASSQGPGLARPQDTQYF. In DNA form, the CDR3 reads TGTGCCAGCAGCCAAGGACCGGGACTAGCGAGACCACAGGATACGCAGTATTTT.

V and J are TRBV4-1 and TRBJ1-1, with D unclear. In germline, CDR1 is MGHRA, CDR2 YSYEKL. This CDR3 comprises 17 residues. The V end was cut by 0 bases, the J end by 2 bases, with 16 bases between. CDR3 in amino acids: CASSQETSGVGNTEAFF. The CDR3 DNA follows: TGCGCCAGCAGCCAAGAAACAAGCGGGGTAGGAAACACTGAAGCTTTCTTT.

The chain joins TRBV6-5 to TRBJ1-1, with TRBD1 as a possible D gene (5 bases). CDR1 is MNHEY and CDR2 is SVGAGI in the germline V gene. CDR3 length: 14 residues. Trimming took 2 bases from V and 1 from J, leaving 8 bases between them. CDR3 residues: CASSYETENTEAFF. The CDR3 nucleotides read TGTGCCAGCAGTTACGAGACAGAGAACACTGAAGCTTTCTTT.

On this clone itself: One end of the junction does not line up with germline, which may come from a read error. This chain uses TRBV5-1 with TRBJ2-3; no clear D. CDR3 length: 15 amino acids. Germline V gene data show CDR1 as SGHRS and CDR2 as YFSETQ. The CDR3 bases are TGCGCCAGCAACTTGGTCGCCACTAGCACAGATACGCAGTATTTT. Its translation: CASNLVATSTDTQYF. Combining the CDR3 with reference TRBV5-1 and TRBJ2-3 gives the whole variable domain KAGVTQTPRYLIKTRGQQVTLSCSPISGHRSVSWYQQTPGQGLQFLFEYFSETQRNKGNFPGRFSGRQFSNSRSEMNVSTLELGDSALYLCASNLVATSTDTQYFGPGTRLTVL.

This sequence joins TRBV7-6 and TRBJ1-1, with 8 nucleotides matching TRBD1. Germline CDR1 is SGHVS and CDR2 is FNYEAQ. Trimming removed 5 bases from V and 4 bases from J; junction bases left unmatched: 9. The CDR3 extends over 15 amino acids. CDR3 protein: CASSPGGAGGTEAFF. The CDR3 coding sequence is TGTGCCAGCAGCCCAGGGGGCGCAGGGGGCACTGAAGCTTTCTTT.

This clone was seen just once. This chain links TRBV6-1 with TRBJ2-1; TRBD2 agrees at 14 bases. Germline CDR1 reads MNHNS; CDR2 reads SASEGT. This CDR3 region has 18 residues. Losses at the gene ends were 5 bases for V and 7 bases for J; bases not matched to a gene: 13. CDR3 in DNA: TGTGCCAGCAGTCAAGAGTCTGGTGGGACTAGCGGGAGAAATGAGCAGTTCTTC. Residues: CASSQESGGTSGRNEQFF.

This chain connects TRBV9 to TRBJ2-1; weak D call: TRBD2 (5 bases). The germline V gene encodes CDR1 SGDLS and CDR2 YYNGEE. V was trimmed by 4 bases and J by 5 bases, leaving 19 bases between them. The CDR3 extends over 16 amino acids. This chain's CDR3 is CASSFRALSGDNEQFF. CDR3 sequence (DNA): TGTGCCAGCAGCTTCCGAGCCCTCAGCGGAGACAATGAGCAGTTCTTC. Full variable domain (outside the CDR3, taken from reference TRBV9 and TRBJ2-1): DSGVTQTPKHLITATGQRVTLRCSPRSGDLSVYWYQQSLDQGLQFLIQYYNGEERAKGNILERFSAQQFPDLHSELNLSSLELGDSALYFCASSFRALSGDNEQFFGPGTRLTVL.

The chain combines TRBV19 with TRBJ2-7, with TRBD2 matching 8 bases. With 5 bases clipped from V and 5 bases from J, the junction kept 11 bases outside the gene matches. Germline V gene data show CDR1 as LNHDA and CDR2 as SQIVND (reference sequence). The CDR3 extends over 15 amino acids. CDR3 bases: TGTGCCAGTAGTCGCACCACGAATAGCGGGGACGAGCAGTACTTC. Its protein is CASSRTTNSGDEQYF. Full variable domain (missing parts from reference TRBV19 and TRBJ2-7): DGGITQSPKYLFRKEGQNVTLSCEQNLNHDAMYWYRQDPGQGLRLIYYSQIVNDFQKGDIAEGYSVSREKKESFPLTVTSAQKNPTAFYLCASSRTTNSGDEQYFGPGTRLTVT.

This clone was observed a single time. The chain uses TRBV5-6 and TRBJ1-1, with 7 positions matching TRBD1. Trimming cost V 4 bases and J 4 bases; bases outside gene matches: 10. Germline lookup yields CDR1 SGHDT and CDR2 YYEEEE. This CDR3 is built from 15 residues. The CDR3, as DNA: TGTGCCAGCAGCACCTTAACAGGGGAGGCCACTGAAGCTTTCTTT. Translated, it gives CASSTLTGEATEAFF.